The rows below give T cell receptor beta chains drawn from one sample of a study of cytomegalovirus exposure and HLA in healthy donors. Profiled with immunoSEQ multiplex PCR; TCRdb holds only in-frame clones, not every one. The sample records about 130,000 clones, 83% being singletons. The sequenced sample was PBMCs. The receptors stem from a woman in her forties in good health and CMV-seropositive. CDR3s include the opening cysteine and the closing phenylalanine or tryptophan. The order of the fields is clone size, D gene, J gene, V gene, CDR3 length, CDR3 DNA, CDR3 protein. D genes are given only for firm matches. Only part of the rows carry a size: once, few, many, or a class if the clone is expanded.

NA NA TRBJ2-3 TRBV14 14 TGTGCCAGCAGCCAGTTCTTAAGCACAGATACGCAGTATTTT CASSQFLSTDTQYF
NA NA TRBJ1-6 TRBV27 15 TGTGCCAGCAGCTTCTCAACAGGGAGTGAGTCACCCCTCCACTTT CASSFSTGSESPLHF
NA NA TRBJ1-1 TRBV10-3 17 TGTGCCATCAGTGAGTCGAGGGCAGGGACAAAAAACACTGAAGCTTTCTTT CAISESRAGTKNTEAFF
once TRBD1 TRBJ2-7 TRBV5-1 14 TGCGCCAGCAGCCCTGGGACAGGGTCCTACGAGCAGTACTTC CASSPGTGSYEQYF
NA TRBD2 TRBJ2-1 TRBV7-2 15 TGTGCCAGCAGCCCCCTAGCGGGAGGCTACAATGAGCAGTTCTTC CASSPLAGGYNEQFF
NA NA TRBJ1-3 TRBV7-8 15 TGTGCCAGCAGCCGGGTGATCGGATCTGGAAACACCATATATTTT CASSRVIGSGNTIYF
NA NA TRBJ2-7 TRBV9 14 TGTGCCAGCAGCGTAGGCGGTAGCTCCTACGAGCAGTACTTC CASSVGGSSYEQYF
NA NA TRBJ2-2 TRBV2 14 TGTGCCAGCATTACCCCTCGGGGCACCGGGGAGCTGTTTTTT CASITPRGTGELFF
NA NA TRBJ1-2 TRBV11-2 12 TGTGCCAGCAGCTTAGCCCAATATGGCTACACCTTC CASSLAQYGYTF
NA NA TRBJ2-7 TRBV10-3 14 TGTGCCATCAGTGACAGGTTCAGGGAAGGCGAGCAGTACTTC CAISDRFREGEQYF
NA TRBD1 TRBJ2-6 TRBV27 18 TGTGCCAGCAGTCAATTGGGGACAGGGATCTCTGGGGCCAACGTCCTGACTTTC CASSQLGTGISGANVLTF
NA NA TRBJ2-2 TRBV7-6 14 TGTGCCAGCAGCAGCTTCACAGGGTCCGGGGAGCTGTTTTTT CASSSFTGSGELFF
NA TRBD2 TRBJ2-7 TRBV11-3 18 TGTGCCAGCAGCTTAGAACTAGCGGGAGGGTCCGGGATATACGAGCAGTACTTC CASSLELAGGSGIYEQYF
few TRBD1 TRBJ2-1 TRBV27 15 TGTGCCAGCAGTCTGCCCGGGACAGGGACGAATGAGCAGTTCTTC CASSLPGTGTNEQFF
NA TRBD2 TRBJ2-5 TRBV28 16 TGTGCCAGCAGTTTATCCGTAGCGGGAGGGGGAGAGACCCAGTACTTC CASSLSVAGGGETQYF
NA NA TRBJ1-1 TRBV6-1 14 TGTGCCAGCGGGAGTGGGTCAACAAACACTGAAGCTTTCTTT CASGSGSTNTEAFF
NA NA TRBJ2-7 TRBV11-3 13 TGTGCCAGCAGCTGGGGGGAACACTACGAGCAGTACTTC CASSWGEHYEQYF
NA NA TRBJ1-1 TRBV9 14 TGTGCCAGCAGCGTAGGACATCGAGGGACTGAAGCTTTCTTT CASSVGHRGTEAFF
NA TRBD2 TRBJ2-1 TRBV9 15 TGTGCCAGCAGCGCCCAGGCGGGAGGGTACAATGAGCAGTTCTTC CASSAQAGGYNEQFF
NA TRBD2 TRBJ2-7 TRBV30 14 TGTGCCTGGAGTGTACGACTAGCGCCCTACGAGCAGTACTTC CAWSVRLAPYEQYF
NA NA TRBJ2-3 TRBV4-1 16 TGCGCCAGCAGCCCCGGGCGGGGGCTGGGCACAGATACGCAGTATTTT CASSPGRGLGTDTQYF
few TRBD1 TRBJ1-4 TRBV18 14 TGTGCCAGCTCACCCGGGACAGATAGGGAAAAACTGTTTTTT CASSPGTDREKLFF
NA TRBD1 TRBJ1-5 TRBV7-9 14 TGTGCCAGCAGCTTGGGACAGGGGAATCAGCCCCAGCATTTT CASSLGQGNQPQHF
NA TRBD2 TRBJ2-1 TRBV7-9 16 TGTGCCAGCAGCGGGCCTAGCGGGAGCTCCTACAATGAGCAGTTCTTC CASSGPSGSSYNEQFF
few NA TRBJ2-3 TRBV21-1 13 TGTGCCAGTATAGGGCAGGGGAGAGATACGCAGTATTTT CASIGQGRDTQYF
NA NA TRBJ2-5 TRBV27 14 TGTGCCAGCAGTCCCGCCCGGGGGCAAGAGACCCAGTACTTC CASSPARGQETQYF
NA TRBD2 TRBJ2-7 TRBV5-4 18 TGTGCCAGCAGCTTGGAGGGACTAGCGGGAGGCCGGTCGGGGGAGCAGTACTTC CASSLEGLAGGRSGEQYF
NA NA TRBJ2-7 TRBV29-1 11 TGCAGCGTTTGGGACTTCAACGAGCAGTACTTC CSVWDFNEQYF
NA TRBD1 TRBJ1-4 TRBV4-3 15 TGCGCCAGCAGCCAAGCCGGGACAGGGACGAAAAAACTGTTTTTT CASSQAGTGTKKLFF
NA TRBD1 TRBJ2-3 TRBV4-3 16 TGCGCCAGCAGTTATACCGGGACAGGGGGCGCCTATACGCAGTATTTT CASSYTGTGGAYTQYF
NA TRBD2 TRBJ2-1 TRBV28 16 TGTGCCACGACCGGACTAGCGGGAGACAACTCCAATGAGCAGTTCTTC CATTGLAGDNSNEQFF
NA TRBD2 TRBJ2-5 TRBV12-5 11 TGTGCTAGTGGACGCACTAGCGGGCAATACTTC CASGRTSGQYF
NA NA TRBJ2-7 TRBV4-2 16 TGTGCCAGCAGCCAAGATCCGGAGGGTCAAACCTACGAGCAGTACTTC CASSQDPEGQTYEQYF
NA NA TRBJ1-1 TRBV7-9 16 TGTGCCAGCAGCTTTGGTCGGGTGGCCACCCACACTGAAGCTTTCTTT CASSFGRVATHTEAFF
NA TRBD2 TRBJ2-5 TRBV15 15 TGTGCCACCAGCAGAGTTAGCGGGAGTTCAGAGACCCAGTACTTC CATSRVSGSSETQYF
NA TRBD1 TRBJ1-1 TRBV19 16 TGTGCCAGTAGTCCCCGGACAGGGAGGTTTAACACTGAAGCTTTCTTT CASSPRTGRFNTEAFF
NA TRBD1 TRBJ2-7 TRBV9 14 TGTGCCAGCAGCGTAGTGGGGACAGGGGACGAGCAGTACTTC CASSVVGTGDEQYF
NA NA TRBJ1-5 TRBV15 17 TGTGCCACCAGCAGCCGAACGGGGGAAGAGCGGAATCAGCCCCAGCATTTT CATSSRTGEERNQPQHF